This T cell receptor (beta chain) derives from a study of blood T cell repertoires in COVID-19. Study-wide context: Whether acute or convalescent, the COVID-19 samples came from the United States, Italy and Spain. T cells, B-cell-depleted T cells, or PBMCs provided the cDNA or gDNA that served as material.

This CDR3 contains 14 residues. Per germline, CDR1 LNHDA and CDR2 SQIVND (reference sequence). With 5 bases removed from V and 0 bases from J, the gap between germline ends came to 8 bases. Original analysis: Reference gene primer amplification in the assay estimated nucleated cell counts. Profiling relied on immunoSEQ multiplex PCR, and the TCRdb table lists in-frame clones only, not all of them. Clone size and the V and J calls come from that table; the DNA yielded D and trimming. The sample records roughly 180,000 clones, 79% being singletons. Only a few counts were recorded for this clone. In Seattle, patients joined the study during active infection and were tracked longitudinally.

What was sequenced was peripheral blood. The chain employs TRBV19 and TRBJ2-1, with D perhaps matching TRBD2 (5 bases). The sequence came from an older woman with COVID-19, enrolled during active disease. CDR3 sequence reads: CASSRGSSYNEQFF. In DNA, the CDR3 is TGTGCCAGTAGTCGGGGTAGCTCCTACAATGAGCAGTTCTTC.